The rows below give T cell receptor beta chains drawn from one sample of a study of T cells in Graves' hyperthyroidism and ophthalmopathy. One entry per CDR3 protein, called by TCRdb with MiXCR from the multiplex PCR reads. The sample has 650,000 to 800,000 distinct CDR3 sequences; over 40% are singletons. Sequencing was carried out using peripheral blood or thyroid tissue (not recorded which). These receptors all come from an adult man with Graves' disease, either hyperthyroidism or ophthalmopathy (not recorded which). CDR3s include the opening cysteine and the closing phenylalanine or tryptophan. A D gene is named only where the DNA matches it firmly. Clone size is shown for a subset of rows, as once, few, many or a class of expanded clone.

j_call d_call clone_size v_call cdr3_nt cdr3_aa
TRBJ1-1 TRBD1 many TRBV29-1 TGCAGCGTACAGACAGGGGGGACTGAAGCTTTCTTT CSVQTGGTEAFF
TRBJ1-2 . few TRBV12-3/TRBV12-4 TGTGCCAGCAGTTTATCGATCGGTGGCTACACCTTC CASSLSIGGYTF
TRBJ2-2 TRBD2 . TRBV24-1 TGTGCCACCAGTGCCCGGGGGGCGAACACCGGGGAGCTGTTTTTT CATSARGANTGELFF
TRBJ1-2 . many TRBV29-1 TGCAGCATGACGACGGGTCAGGACTATGGCTACACCTTC CSMTTGQDYGYTF
TRBJ2-7 TRBD2 few TRBV7-6 TGTGCCAGCAGCGCCCCCGGGACTAGGTCGAGAGAGCAGTACTTC CASSAPGTRSREQYF
TRBJ1-1 . . TRBV20-1 TGCAGTGTTAGAGGTCCGGGCCCCAACACTGAAGCTTTCTTT CSVRGPGPNTEAFF
TRBJ2-5 . . TRBV24-1 TGTGCCACCAGTGATCTTGACAGCAATCAGCCCCAGTACTTC CATSDLDSNQPQYF
TRBJ2-7 . few TRBV12-3/TRBV12-4 TGTGCCAGCAGTCCTCTGACAGGCGGTTACGAGCAGTACTTC CASSPLTGGYEQYF
TRBJ2-7 TRBD2 many TRBV25-1 TGTGCCAGCAGTGAAGGGACTAGCGGGAGTGGCGCCTACGAGCAGTACTTC CASSEGTSGSGAYEQYF
TRBJ1-2 . few TRBV5-4 TGTGCCAGCAGTTACGCAGGGCGGAACTATGGCTACACCTTC CASSYAGRNYGYTF
TRBJ2-6 . . TRBV15 TGTGCCACCAGCAGAGATCGGGGGGGACAGGGGGCCAACGTCCTGACTTTC CATSRDRGGQGANVLTF
TRBJ2-7 . few TRBV20-1 TGCAGTGCTAGAATCGTATACGAGCAGTACTTC CSARIVYEQYF
TRBJ1-3 . . TRBV29-1 TGCAGCGTTGAAACGGGTGGCTACACCATATATTTT CSVETGGYTIYF
TRBJ1-5 . many TRBV10-3 TGTGCCATCAGTGTATCTGGGGATGGGCCCCAGCATTTT CAISVSGDGPQHF
TRBJ2-7 TRBD1 . TRBV25-1 TGTGCCAGCAGTGACGATCCGGGACAGGGTAGCAATGAGCAGTACTTC CASSDDPGQGSNEQYF
TRBJ1-5 . . TRBV7-8 TGTGCCAGCAGCCCAAGACAGACTAATCAGCCCCAGCATTTT CASSPRQTNQPQHF
TRBJ1-2 . many TRBV29-1 TGCAGCGCCGCAGAGGGTAGGAGCTATGGCTACACCTTC CSAAEGRSYGYTF
TRBJ1-4 . few TRBV20-1 TGCAGTGCTAGAGGCCCGGGACGGGTTAATGAAAAACTGTTTTTT CSARGPGRVNEKLFF